Below, 30 T cell receptor beta chains from the same sample are listed, as sequenced in a study of blood T cells in healthy people across ages. Using a J-beta primer mix together with a sample-barcoded 5' primer, a second PCR was run for roughly 6 to 11 cycles. TCRdb fed the 5' RACE reads into MiXCR, producing one record per CDR3 protein. The sample consists of around 280,000 distinct CDR3 sequences, 25% to 30% of them appearing once. Sequenced material: blood. The receptors shown here come from a woman in her 70s in good health.

This clonotype is a singleton in its sample. The chain joins TRBV14 to TRBJ1-1; no clear D. The CDR3 extends over 12 amino acids. Germline V gives CDR1 SGHDN, CDR2 FVKESK. Trimming cost V 1 base and J 9 bases, with 9 bases left between them. CDR3 amino acids: CASSQVLGKAFF. The DNA for the CDR3 is TGTGCCAGCAGCCAAGTGCTGGGAAAAGCTTTCTTT.

The gene calls are TRBV20-1 and TRBJ2-7; 7 nucleotides agree with TRBD2. J was trimmed by 5 bases and V by 4 bases; bases with no gene match: 11. CDR1 is DFQATT, CDR2 SNEGSKA, per germline (reference sequence). The CDR3 extends over 14 amino acids. CDR3 region: CSAIRSAGPDEQYF. The DNA of the CDR3 is TGCAGTGCTATCCGATCAGCGGGACCCGACGAGCAGTACTTC.

The rearrangement links TRBV28 to TRBJ1-1; no clear D. This CDR3 region has 11 residues. V was shortened by 9 bases and J by 3 bases, with 8 bases between the two germline ends. Germline assignment: CDR1 MDHEN and CDR2 SYDVKM. DNA of the CDR3: TGTGCCAGTATGGTGGACACTGAAGCTTTCTTT. Translating gives CASMVDTEAFF.

In this sample, this clonotype turned up many times. The chain has TRBV29-1 and TRBJ2-1; TRBD2 aligns across 7 bases. This CDR3 has 12 amino acids. From germline, CDR1 is SQVTM and CDR2 ANQGSEA. After removal of 6 bases from V and 7 bases from J, the junction contained 6 bases not matched to a gene. DNA for the CDR3: TGCAGCGTGAGGACTAGTTCTAATGAGCAGTTCTTC. This sequence encodes CSVRTSSNEQFF.

This clonotype has just a few counts. This rearrangement joins TRBV5-4 to TRBJ1-3, with a possible D match to TRBD1 (6 bases). This CDR3 region has 13 residues. Trimming pared 7 bases from V and 3 bases from J, leaving 11 bases between. Per germline, CDR1 SGHNT and CDR2 YYREEE (reference sequence). CDR3 sequence reads: CASGGQYGNTIYF. The DNA of the CDR3 is TGTGCCAGCGGAGGACAGTATGGAAACACCATATATTTT.

CDR3: CASSSPGLPQHF. In DNA form, the CDR3 reads TGTGCCAGCAGTTCGCCCGGGCTACCCCAGCATTTT. This chain links TRBV6-6 with TRBJ1-5; D is uncertain. With 4 bases removed from V and 10 bases from J, the gap between germline ends came to 11 bases. Germline CDR1 MNHNY, CDR2 SVGAGI (reference sequence). CDR3 length: 12 residues.

This clonotype was detected a few times. This sequence joins TRBV5-6 and TRBJ2-2; possible D gene TRBD2, 7 bases. This CDR3 contains 17 residues. CDR1 and CDR2 (germline): SGHDT, YYEEEE. The V end was cut by 1 base, the J end by 5 bases, with 18 bases between. This CDR3 reads CASSLIRGASGTGELFF. CDR3 sequence (DNA): TGTGCCAGCAGCTTGATACGGGGGGCGAGTGGTACCGGGGAGCTGTTTTTT.

J is TRBJ1-5 and V is TRBV3-1; 8 positions match TRBD1. This CDR3 is built from 16 residues. Germline CDR1 reads LGHDT; CDR2 reads YNNKEL (reference sequence). J lost 3 bases, V lost 3 bases, and 7 bases had no gene match. In DNA form, the CDR3 reads TGTGCCAGCAGCCAGGGGACAGGTAGATCCAATCAGCCCCAGCATTTT. Translating gives CASSQGTGRSNQPQHF.

This clonotype has a handful of counts. The chain has TRBV7-2 and TRBJ1-5; D is possibly TRBD1 (6 bases). From germline, CDR1 is SGHTA and CDR2 FQGNSA. There are 13 residues in the CDR3. V gave up 5 bases and J gave up 5 bases, with 10 bases separating them. As DNA, the CDR3 is TGTGCCAGCAGCGGACAGTCCTATCAGCCCCAGCATTTT. Translated, it gives CASSGQSYQPQHF. The full variable domain, rest sourced from reference TRBV7-2 and TRBJ1-5, is GAGVSQSPSNKVTEKGKDVELRCDPISGHTALYWYRQSLGQGLEFLIYFQGNSAPDKSGLPSDRFSAERTGGSVSTLTIQRTQQEDSAVYLCASSGQSYQPQHFGDGTRLSIL.

V gene TRBV6-1 combines with J gene TRBJ2-7, with a weak D call TRBD1 (6 bases). This CDR3 has 15 amino acids. Trimming left V 5 bases short and J 1 base short, with 15 bases between. The V gene's germline CDR1 is MNHNS and CDR2 SASEGT. In DNA form, the CDR3 reads TGTGCCAGCAGTTTCCTCAGGGGTGGGTCCTACGAGCAGTACTTC. Translated, it gives CASSFLRGGSYEQYF.

The chain employs TRBV7-9 and TRBJ2-6; 10 nucleotides align to TRBD1. V shed 6 bases and J 4 bases; nucleotides not matched to a gene: 15. This CDR3 is 19 amino acids long. Germline CDR1 reads SEHNR; CDR2 reads FQNEAQ (reference sequence). DNA of the CDR3: TGTGCCAGCAGGTCGACAGGGGGCGCAACGGGTATCGGGGCCAACGTCCTGACTTTC. Its translation is CASRSTGGATGIGANVLTF.

CDR3 DNA: TGTGCCAGCAGTGAAGCGCCGGGAATCGGGAACATTCAGTACTTC. The encoded protein is CASSEAPGIGNIQYF. The chain couples TRBV6-1 to TRBJ2-4; possible D gene TRBD2, 5 bases. Germline-derived CDR1 and CDR2 are MNHNS and SASEGT. The V gene lost 0 bases and the J gene lost 7 bases, with 13 bases spanning the gap. The CDR3 consists of 15 residues.

V gene TRBV6-1 combines with J gene TRBJ1-2; the D is unclear. Germline CDR1 and CDR2: MNHNS and SASEGT. This CDR3 region has 12 residues. Trimming pared 7 bases from V and 5 bases from J, leaving 11 bases between. The CDR3 is CASKGSRYGYTF. For the CDR3, the DNA is TGTGCCAGCAAGGGCAGTCGATATGGCTACACCTTC.

This clonotype was observed at least ten times. The chain links TRBV20-1 to TRBJ2-3; 9 nucleotides align to TRBD2. This CDR3 has 16 amino acids. Germline assignment: CDR1 DFQATT and CDR2 SNEGSKA (reference sequence). V gave up 0 bases and J gave up 5 bases; unmatched junction bases: 9. Here the CDR3 reads CSARDLLAGRGDTQYF. CDR3 bases: TGCAGTGCTAGAGATCTCCTAGCGGGAAGGGGAGATACGCAGTATTTT.

This chain joins TRBV4-3 and TRBJ2-5, with 10 bases aligning to TRBD1. TRBJ2-1 explains the end of the DNA better; the J call may be wrong. The CDR3 consists of 18 residues. Germline lookup yields CDR1 LGHNA and CDR2 YSLEER. In DNA, the CDR3 is TGCGCCAGCAGCCAGGATCGGATCCCGGGACAGGGGTTGGGTGAGCAGTTCTTC. Residues: CASSQDRIPGQGLGEQFF.

The chain uses TRBV29-1 and TRBJ2-2; D is uncertain. CDR1 and CDR2 (germline): SQVTM, ANQGSEA. Trimming took 4 bases from V and 6 from J, leaving 12 bases between them. The CDR3 extends over 13 amino acids. The CDR3 DNA sequence: TGCAGCGTTGGGGGAAGGGTGTCCGGGGAGCTGTTTTTT. It yields the protein CSVGGRVSGELFF.

This chain joins TRBV4-2 and TRBJ2-7; 10 bases agree with TRBD2. The V segment lost 3 bases and the J segment 4 bases; nucleotides outside the gene matches: 3. The CDR3 runs 14 residues. CDR1 is LGHNA, CDR2 YNFKEQ, per germline. The CDR3 coding sequence is TGTGCCAGCAGCCAGGCTAGCGGGAGATACGAGCAGTACTTC. This translates into CASSQASGRYEQYF.

This clonotype was detected only a few times. A junction end diverges from the germline sequence, so it may reflect a read error. V usage is TRBV6-6 and J usage is TRBJ1-2; D is unresolved. This CDR3 spans 13 amino acids. Germline lookup yields CDR1 MNHNY and CDR2 SVGAGI (reference sequence). The CDR3 loop reads CTSSSERGGGYTF. DNA of the CDR3: TGTACCAGCAGTTCCGAACGTGGAGGAGGCTACACCTTC.

There are a few counts of this clonotype. Sequence at one end of the junction differs from germline and may be a read error. The CDR3 sequence is CSAPRGGLETQCF. The DNA for the CDR3 is TGCAGCGCCCCCCGGGGGGGGCTGGAGACCCAGTGCTTC. This chain joins TRBV29-1 and TRBJ2-5; TRBD2 matches 8 bases. The V gene's germline CDR1 is SQVTM and CDR2 ANQGSEA. There are 13 residues in the CDR3.

The chain has TRBV20-1 and TRBJ2-7; TRBD1 is a possible D gene (6 bases). The germline gives CDR1 DFQATT, CDR2 SNEGSKA (reference sequence). V was trimmed by 6 bases and J by 6 bases, leaving 15 bases between them. The CDR3 runs 12 residues. In nucleotides, the CDR3 is TGCAGTGCAAGCCCGGACAGTCCCGAGCAGTACTTC. Translated, it gives CSASPDSPEQYF.

The chain recombines TRBV28 with TRBJ2-7; 7 bases map to TRBD2. This CDR3 region has 14 residues. J was trimmed by 5 bases and V by 3 bases; bases with no gene match: 7. Germline values: CDR1 MDHEN, CDR2 SYDVKM. CDR3 coding DNA: TGTGCCAGCAGTTTTACCGGGAGGTCCCACGAGCAGTACTTC. Encoded protein: CASSFTGRSHEQYF.

The sample holds a few counts of this clonotype. J is TRBJ2-5 and V is TRBV13; 7 bases fit TRBD1. Germline-derived CDR1 and CDR2 are PRHDT and FYEKMQ (reference sequence). The V and J ends lost 4 bases and 7 bases, in that order; junction bases with no gene match: 9. The CDR3 sequence is 14 residues long. DNA for the CDR3: TGTGCCAGCAGCTCGAGACAGGGCGGTGGGACCCAGTACTTC. Protein: CASSSRQGGGTQYF.

The V call is TRBV7-3, the J call TRBJ2-5; TRBD2 aligns across 10 bases. The DNA matches TRBJ2-1 better at its end, which makes the J call doubtful. Germline lookup yields CDR1 SGHTA and CDR2 FQGTGA. The CDR3 length is 16 residues. CDR3 sequence: CASSLTTSGRGNEQFF. CDR3 sequence (DNA): TGTGCCAGCAGCTTAACGACCAGCGGGAGGGGCAATGAGCAGTTCTTC.

This clonotype was seen a few times. The V gene is TRBV10-3, the J gene TRBJ2-4; 13 bases are shared with TRBD2. The CDR3 sequence is 17 residues long. Germline V CDR1 and CDR2: ENHRY, SYGVKD. The J segment lost 7 bases and the V segment lost 3 bases, leaving 9 bases of the junction unmatched. The CDR3: CAISDRTSGRPGNIQYF. Written as DNA, the CDR3 is TGTGCCATCAGTGACCGGACTAGCGGGAGACCGGGGAACATTCAGTACTTC.

In its sample, this clonotype was seen a few times. The gene calls are TRBV5-1 and TRBJ2-7; 7 nucleotides line up with TRBD1. The junction had 13 bases not matched to a gene; V was cut back by 4 bases and J by 9 bases. Germline V CDR1 and CDR2: SGHRS, YFSETQ. This CDR3 is built from 14 residues. The CDR3 sequence: CASSPRTGEGGQYF. CDR3 sequence (DNA): TGCGCCAGCAGCCCTCGGACAGGTGAGGGCGGGCAGTACTTC.

As for this clonotype: A read error may produce the germline difference seen at one junction end. This chain links TRBV24-1 with TRBJ2-3; 10 bases match TRBD1. This CDR3 has 16 residues. Germline V gene sequence: CDR1 KGHDR, CDR2 SFDVKD. The CDR3 sequence: CATSDLGTGAADTQYF. The CDR3 DNA is TGCGCCACCAGTGATTTGGGGACAGGGGCAGCAGATACGCAGTATTTT.

The CDR3 bases are TGTGCCAGCAGCCCTGGGGGTAGCGGGAGGGCCATGGAGACCCAGTACTTC. Protein product: CASSPGGSGRAMETQYF. The chain combines TRBV7-9 with TRBJ2-5; 11 bases align to TRBD2. Germline V gives CDR1 SEHNR, CDR2 FQNEAQ (reference sequence). Trimming took 5 bases from V and 5 from J; bases not matched to a gene: 13. The CDR3 runs to 17 residues.

The rearrangement links TRBV7-9 to TRBJ1-4; D is uncertain. The germline V gene has CDR1 SEHNR and CDR2 FQNEAQ (reference sequence). The CDR3 loop spans 16 amino acids. V lost 5 bases to trimming and J lost 4 bases, with 17 bases between them. The CDR3 sequence is CASSAHGSVINEKLFF. As DNA, the CDR3 is TGTGCCAGCAGCGCGCACGGCTCAGTGATTAATGAAAAACTGTTTTTT.

This clonotype was seen a few times. The chain employs TRBV5-1 and TRBJ2-7; D is unclear. Per germline, CDR1 SGHRS and CDR2 YFSETQ. There are 13 residues in the CDR3. V lost 4 bases and J 2 bases, leaving 10 bases between the germline ends. The CDR3 region has the DNA TGCGCCAGCAGCCAAGCTGGTCCCTACGAGCAGTACTTC. Translation: CASSQAGPYEQYF.

The chain recombines TRBV4-3 with TRBJ2-7, with 7 bases aligning to TRBD2. The CDR3 length is 17 residues. Germline assignment: CDR1 LGHNA and CDR2 YSLEER. Unmatched junction bases numbered 13, after V lost 0 bases and J lost 5 bases. CDR3 region: CASSQDGKGISGNEQYF. DNA of the CDR3: TGCGCCAGCAGCCAAGATGGGAAGGGAATCAGCGGGAACGAGCAGTACTTC.